The 27 T cell receptor beta chains below were found in one sample sequenced in a study of blood T cell repertoires in COVID-19. Clones were sequenced by immunoSEQ multiplex PCR, and TCRdb holds only the in-frame ones, with some missing. The table shows tens of thousands of clones, with roughly four fifths occurring only once. The sample was peripheral blood. The receptors derive from a woman aged 55-70 years with acute or convalescent COVID-19.

The chain has TRBV6-1 and TRBJ1-6, with unresolved D. V was clipped by 0 bases and J by 2 bases, with 5 bases between them. Germline V gives CDR1 MNHNS, CDR2 SASEGT. The CDR3 contains 15 residues. The CDR3 is CASSEAGPYNSPLHF. The CDR3, as DNA: TGTGCCAGCAGTGAAGCGGGCCCCTATAATTCACCCCTCCACTTT.

The rearrangement links TRBV7-2 to TRBJ2-1; a possible D gene is TRBD1 (6 bases). Trimming removed 8 bases from V and 6 bases from J, with 23 bases in between. CDR1 and CDR2 (germline): SGHTA, FQGNSA. This CDR3 region has 16 residues. CDR3 nucleotide sequence: TGTGCCAGCGAGCTTACATCCAGGGGAAGGGCCAATGAGCAGTTCTTC. Translation gives CASELTSRGRANEQFF.

The sample holds a few counts of this clone. The chain carries TRBV19 and TRBJ1-5; TRBD1 matches 9 bases. The CDR3 length is 15 residues. The germline V gene has CDR1 LNHDA and CDR2 SQIVND (reference sequence). V shed 2 bases, J shed 7 bases, and the junction held 6 bases outside the gene matches. The CDR3 spells CASSINRGREQPQHF. CDR3 DNA: TGTGCCAGTAGTATAAACAGGGGGCGCGAACAGCCCCAGCATTTT.

The chain carries TRBV12-3 or TRBV12-4 and TRBJ1-5; D is uncertain. Trimming removed 4 bases at V and 9 bases at J, with 10 bases between. The CDR3 is 12 amino acids. Here the CDR3 DNA reads TGTGCCAGCAGTTCCGGGAAATGGCCCCAGCATTTT. Translating it yields CASSSGKWPQHF.

DNA for the CDR3: TGCGCCAGCAGCCAAGATTCGATCGGTCTCTATGGCTACACCTTC. Amino acids: CASSQDSIGLYGYTF. V usage is TRBV4-1 and J usage is TRBJ1-2; unclear D gene. The CDR3 has 15 amino acids. CDR1 and CDR2 from the germline V gene are MGHRA and YSYEKL. The germline V and J ends were trimmed by 0 bases and 4 bases, with 12 bases remaining between them.

The table lists this clone with a few counts. V usage is TRBV7-9 and J usage is TRBJ2-1, with 10 bases identical to TRBD2. CDR1 SEHNR and CDR2 FQNEAQ come from the germline V gene (reference sequence). V lost 5 bases and J lost 4; bases outside the gene matches: 5. The CDR3 has 15 amino acids. CDR3 amino acids: CASSQTSGQYNEQFF. The CDR3 DNA follows: TGTGCCAGCAGCCAGACTAGCGGGCAGTACAATGAGCAGTTCTTC.

The chain joins TRBV5-4 to TRBJ2-5; TRBD2 matches 13 bases. The V gene's germline CDR1 is SGHNT and CDR2 YYREEE (reference sequence). This CDR3 region has 16 residues. Trimming removed 3 bases from V and 5 bases from J; junction bases left unmatched: 7. CDR3 DNA sequence: TGTGCCAGCAGCTCAAAACTAGCGGGGGGGCGGGAGACCCAGTACTTC. It translates to CASSSKLAGGRETQYF.

V and J are TRBV7-9 and TRBJ2-7; D not certain. Per the germline V gene, CDR1 is SEHNR and CDR2 is FQNEAQ (reference sequence). The CDR3 contains 11 residues. Trimming stripped 3 bases from V and 6 bases from J, with 6 bases between. CDR3 in amino acids: CASSFSLEQYF. In nucleotides, the CDR3 is TGTGCCAGCAGCTTCTCCCTCGAGCAGTACTTC.

This chain joins TRBV4-1 and TRBJ2-7, with 9 positions matching TRBD2. V trimming: 1 base; J trimming: 3 bases; junction bases outside the gene matches: 4. Germline V gives CDR1 MGHRA, CDR2 YSYEKL. This CDR3 is 15 amino acids long. The CDR3 sequence: CASSQGSGGFYEQYF. The CDR3 DNA is TGCGCCAGCAGCCAAGGTAGCGGGGGATTCTACGAGCAGTACTTC.

The genes are TRBV5-1 and TRBJ1-2, with a possible D match to TRBD1 (5 bases). The CDR3 consists of 15 residues. CDR1 and CDR2 (germline): SGHRS, YFSETQ. V was shortened by 3 bases and J by 0 bases, with 12 bases between the two germline ends. CDR3 in amino acids: CASSSGGSANYGYTF. CDR3 DNA: TGCGCCAGCAGCTCGGGGGGATCAGCTAACTATGGCTACACCTTC.

The rearrangement uses TRBV29-1 and TRBJ1-2, with a possible D match to TRBD1 (6 bases). CDR1 and CDR2 from the germline V gene are SQVTM and ANQGSEA. The V gene lost 5 bases and the J gene lost 7 bases, with 14 bases spanning the gap. CDR3 size: 12 residues. The CDR3 loop is CSVIGGRSGYTF. The DNA of the CDR3 is TGCAGCGTTATCGGGGGGCGAAGTGGCTACACCTTC.

The J gene is TRBJ2-7, the V gene TRBV10-2; D is undetermined. There are 13 residues in the CDR3. Trimming cost V 11 bases and J 0 bases, with 14 bases left between them. CDR1 and CDR2 (germline): WSHSY, SAAADI. This CDR3 reads CASRPGNSYEQYF. The CDR3 nucleotides are TGCGCCTCCCGACCGGGTAACTCCTACGAGCAGTACTTC.

The rearrangement uses TRBV25-1 and TRBJ2-2; no reliable D call. V was clipped by 2 bases and J by 6 bases, with 13 bases between them. The germline V gene has CDR1 MGHDK and CDR2 SYGVNS. The CDR3 covers 15 residues. The CDR3 spells CASSEKMWQAGELFF. The DNA of the CDR3 is TGTGCCAGCAGTGAAAAGATGTGGCAGGCCGGGGAGCTGTTTTTT. The full variable domain, with the rest looked up from reference TRBV25-1 and TRBJ2-2, is EADIYQTPRYLVIGTGKKITLECSQTMGHDKMYWYQQDPGMELHLIHYSYGVNSTEKGDLSSESTVSRIRTEHFPLTLESARPSHTSQYLCASSEKMWQAGELFFGEGSRLTVL.

V usage is TRBV20-1 and J usage is TRBJ1-5; 8 nucleotides match TRBD1. This CDR3 comprises 9 residues. Per germline, CDR1 DFQATT and CDR2 SNEGSKA (reference sequence). V lost 7 bases to trimming and J lost 15 bases; unmatched junction nucleotides: 5. This CDR3 is CSGTGIRHF. CDR3 in DNA: TGCAGTGGGACAGGGATCCGGCATTTT.

The chain carries TRBV5-1 and TRBJ1-1; the D is unclear. This CDR3 spans 14 amino acids. With 5 bases removed from V and 5 bases from J, the gap between germline ends came to 16 bases. Germline CDR1 SGHRS, CDR2 YFSETQ. CDR3 in amino acids: CASRVDLGVTEAFF. CDR3 sequence (DNA): TGCGCCAGCAGGGTGGACCTCGGGGTAACTGAAGCTTTCTTT.

The chain employs TRBV21-1 and TRBJ1-4. TRBV21-1 is a pseudogene segment. The CDR3 is made up of 14 amino acids. The CDR3 nucleotides read TGTGCCAGCAGCGGGGGGGCAACTAATGAAAAACTGTTTTTT. Amino acids: CASSGGATNEKLFF.

The chain recombines TRBV27 with TRBJ2-1, with TRBD1 matching over 10 bases. The CDR3 is 15 residues long. V lost 6 bases and J lost 7; bases outside the gene matches: 9. Germline CDR1 is MNHEY and CDR2 is SMNVEV (reference sequence). The DNA for the CDR3 is TGTGCCAGCAGGACGGGGGGACAGGGGACGAATGAGCAGTTCTTC. Translated: CASRTGGQGTNEQFF.

This clone appeared once. The rearrangement links TRBV6-5 to TRBJ2-7; no clear D. Trimming removed 10 bases from V and 3 bases from J, with 13 bases in between. CDR3 size: 12 residues. The V gene's germline CDR1 is MNHEY and CDR2 SVGAGI. The CDR3 sequence is CATQTVDYEQYF. DNA for the CDR3: TGTGCCACTCAAACAGTGGACTACGAGCAGTACTTC.

The chain carries TRBV2 and TRBJ2-3, with D maybe TRBD1 (6 bases). The CDR3 is made up of 14 amino acids. The germline V gene encodes CDR1 SNHLY and CDR2 FYNNEI. V was clipped by 5 bases and J by 2 bases, with 11 bases between them. CDR3 loop: CASSLQGTTDTQYF. The CDR3 coding sequence is TGTGCCAGCAGTCTGCAGGGGACCACAGATACGCAGTATTTT.

The chain combines TRBV9 with TRBJ2-7; 10 bases fit TRBD1. V was pared by 2 bases and J by 3 bases, with 11 bases of the junction left unmatched. The germline V gene encodes CDR1 SGDLS and CDR2 YYNGEE. CDR3 size: 17 residues. This CDR3 is CASSVSRQGASIYEQYF. The CDR3 nucleotides are TGTGCCAGCAGCGTCTCCCGACAGGGGGCCTCTATCTACGAGCAGTACTTC. The full variable domain, rest sourced from reference TRBV9 and TRBJ2-7, is DSGVTQTPKHLITATGQRVTLRCSPRSGDLSVYWYQQSLDQGLQFLIQYYNGEERAKGNILERFSAQQFPDLHSELNLSSLELGDSALYFCASSVSRQGASIYEQYFGPGTRLTVT.

The gene calls are TRBV5-1 and TRBJ1-2, with a tentative D call TRBD1 (5 bases). The CDR3 has 12 amino acids. Germline V gene sequence: CDR1 SGHRS, CDR2 YFSETQ. The V gene lost 9 bases and the J gene lost 6 bases, with 15 bases spanning the gap. CDR3 region: CATRLREDGYTF. CDR3 in DNA: TGCGCCACCCGCCTCAGGGAGGATGGCTACACCTTC.

V usage is TRBV6-6 and J usage is TRBJ2-1; 8 bases match TRBD2. Germline V lookup: CDR1 MNHNY, CDR2 SVGAGI (reference sequence). The CDR3 sequence is 14 residues long. V was clipped by 7 bases and J by 9 bases; unmatched bases: 11. The CDR3 DNA sequence: TGTGCCAGCACTCCCCCCGGGGGGGGGCTTGAGCAGTTCTTC. Its translation: CASTPPGGGLEQFF.

The rearrangement uses TRBV5-1 and TRBJ2-2; the D is unclear. Germline CDR1 and CDR2: SGHRS and YFSETQ. V lost 3 bases, J lost 2 bases, and 11 bases lay in between. This CDR3 contains 15 residues. In nucleotides, the CDR3 is TGCGCCAGCAGCTCTCAGGCTATAAACACCGGGGAGCTGTTTTTT. Its protein is CASSSQAINTGELFF.

The sample holds a few counts of this clone. This chain joins TRBV5-1 and TRBJ1-4; weak D call: TRBD1 (5 bases). Trimming cost V 0 bases and J 8 bases, with 17 bases left between them. This CDR3 is 16 amino acids long. Germline V gene lookup returns CDR1 SGHRS and CDR2 YFSETQ. CDR3 loop: CASSLARGGGLEKLFF. For the CDR3, the DNA is TGCGCCAGCAGCTTGGCTCGCGGGGGAGGGCTGGAAAAACTGTTTTTT.

In DNA form, the CDR3 reads TGTGCCAGCAGTTACCCCGAAGGGGGCGAGACCCAGTACTTC. Translating gives CASSYPEGGETQYF. J is TRBJ2-5 and V is TRBV6-6; 7 bases line up with TRBD1. V was clipped by 2 bases and J by 5 bases; unmatched bases: 5. Germline loops: CDR1 MNHNY, CDR2 SVGAGI (reference sequence). The CDR3 is made up of 14 amino acids.

CDR3 in amino acids: CASSPQGATNTEAFF. The DNA of the CDR3 is TGCGCCAGCAGCCCACAGGGAGCGACTAACACTGAAGCTTTCTTT. The chain combines TRBV5-1 with TRBJ1-1, with D possibly being TRBD1 (6 bases). The CDR3 covers 15 residues. V lost 4 bases and J lost 2, with 15 bases in between. Germline CDR1 is SGHRS and CDR2 is YFSETQ. The full variable domain, with the rest looked up from reference TRBV5-1 and TRBJ1-1, is KAGVTQTPRYLIKTRGQQVTLSCSPISGHRSVSWYQQTPGQGLQFLFEYFSETQRNKGNFPGRFSGRQFSNSRSEMNVSTLELGDSALYLCASSPQGATNTEAFFGQGTRLTVV.

This chain joins TRBV4-2 and TRBJ2-7, with TRBD2 matching 10 bases. The CDR3 sequence is 15 residues long. Germline loops: CDR1 LGHNA, CDR2 YNFKEQ. V lost 0 bases, J lost 2 bases, and 1 base stayed unmatched. The CDR3 loop is CASSQESGGAYEQYF. DNA of the CDR3: TGTGCCAGCAGCCAAGAAAGCGGGGGGGCCTACGAGCAGTACTTC.